Below, 19 T cell receptor beta chains from the same sample are listed, as sequenced in a study of T cells in Graves' hyperthyroidism and ophthalmopathy. Using RNA transcripts as the source, TCR beta CDR3 regions were amplified. HTBI primers were employed in a first-round RT-PCR of the TCR CDR3. TCRdb redid the calling of the multiplex PCR reads with MiXCR, one entry per CDR3 protein. This table holds a few hundred thousand distinct CDR3 sequences, about 15% found once. Sequenced input: blood. Receptor source: a woman in her fifties or sixties with Graves' ophthalmopathy.

The table lists this clonotype with a few counts. The chain links TRBV5-5 to TRBJ2-2, with D tentatively TRBD1 or TRBD2 (5 bases each). V lost 1 base and J lost 4, with 8 bases in between. This CDR3 has 14 residues. Germline V CDR1 and CDR2: SGHKS, YYEKEE (reference sequence). The CDR3 nucleotides read TGTGCCAGCAGCTTGTTGGGGGTCACCGGGGAGCTGTTTTTT. This encodes CASSLLGVTGELFF. Supplemented by reference TRBV5-5 and TRBJ2-2, the full variable domain reads DAGVTQSPTHLIKTRGQQVTLRCSPISGHKSVSWYQQVLGQGPQFIFQYYEKEERGRGNFPDRFSARQFPNYSSELNVNALLLGDSALYLCASSLLGVTGELFFGEGSRLTVL.

V is TRBV5-6 and J is TRBJ2-3, with TRBD2 matching over 11 bases. J gave up 4 bases and V 4 bases, and 5 bases lay outside the gene matches. CDR1 is SGHDT, CDR2 YYEEEE, per germline. This CDR3 contains 15 residues. In DNA, the CDR3 is TGTGCCAGCAGCGGACTAGCGGGCGGCTCAGATACGCAGTATTTT. Its protein product is CASSGLAGGSDTQYF.

There are many counts of this clonotype. V usage is TRBV2 and J usage is TRBJ1-4, with 7 bases matching TRBD1. This CDR3 contains 15 residues. In germline, CDR1 is SNHLY, CDR2 FYNNEI. V shed 5 bases and J 8 bases; nucleotides not matched to a gene: 11. CDR3 nucleotides: TGTGCCAGCAGTTCACCCAGGGGGAGGGGGGAAAAACTGTTTTTT. It specifies CASSSPRGRGEKLFF.

This clonotype was seen at least ten times. V gene TRBV6-1 combines with J gene TRBJ2-7; 7 bases align to TRBD1. Germline CDR1 reads MNHNS; CDR2 reads SASEGT. The V segment lost 3 bases and the J segment 0 bases; nucleotides outside the gene matches: 2. The CDR3 spans 14 residues. CDR3 sequence reads: CASSDRGISYEQYF. CDR3 DNA: TGTGCCAGCAGTGACAGGGGGATCTCCTACGAGCAGTACTTC.

This chain uses TRBV27 with TRBJ2-3; D call uncertain. This CDR3 has 13 amino acids. Germline V gene sequence: CDR1 MNHEY, CDR2 SMNVEV (reference sequence). V was trimmed by 5 bases and J by 2 bases, leaving 8 bases between them. The chain's CDR3 is CASSAPITDTQYF. For the CDR3, the DNA is TGTGCCAGCAGTGCGCCAATCACAGATACGCAGTATTTT.

This clonotype has ten or more counts. CDR3 in DNA: TGTGCCAGCAGCTTAGGACCGACGTCCACAGATACGCAGTATTTT. This gives the protein CASSLGPTSTDTQYF. This chain links TRBV11-2 with TRBJ2-3; D remains ambiguous. The CDR3 covers 15 residues. V was pared by 1 base and J by 2 bases, with 10 bases between. The germline V gene has CDR1 SGHAT and CDR2 FQNNGV. Combining the CDR3 with reference TRBV11-2 and TRBJ2-3 gives the whole variable domain EAGVAQSPRYKIIEKRQSVAFWCNPISGHATLYWYQQILGQGPKLLIQFQNNGVVDDSQLPKDRFSAERLKGVDSTLKIQPAKLEDSAVYLCASSLGPTSTDTQYFGPGTRLTVL.

This sequence joins TRBV5-1 and TRBJ2-7; 7 bases are shared with TRBD2. In germline, CDR1 is SGHRS, CDR2 YFSETQ. The J segment lost 6 bases and the V segment lost 6 bases, leaving 12 bases of the junction unmatched. The CDR3 spans 14 residues. Here the CDR3 DNA reads TGCGCCAGCACCAATCTCGGGGGGAGTAGCGAGCAGTACTTC. Amino acid sequence: CASTNLGGSSEQYF. Combining the CDR3 with reference TRBV5-1 and TRBJ2-7 gives the whole variable domain KAGVTQTPRYLIKTRGQQVTLSCSPISGHRSVSWYQQTPGQGLQFLFEYFSETQRNKGNFPGRFSGRQFSNSRSEMNVSTLELGDSALYLCASTNLGGSSEQYFGPGTRLTVT.

This clonotype was observed at least ten times. V and J are TRBV3-1 and TRBJ1-6; the match to TRBD1 covers 9 bases. CDR3 size: 16 residues. V trimming: 0 bases; J trimming: 8 bases; junction bases outside the gene matches: 5. The germline gives CDR1 LGHDT, CDR2 YNNKEL (reference sequence). The CDR3 here is CASSQDQGQGYSPLHF. DNA for the CDR3: TGTGCCAGCAGCCAAGATCAGGGACAGGGTTATTCACCCCTCCACTTT.

CDR3 in DNA: TGTGCCAGCAGCTACCTAGCGGGAGACTACGAGCAGTACTTC. This codes for CASSYLAGDYEQYF. The chain uses TRBV3-1 and TRBJ2-7; 10 bases line up with TRBD2. Germline-derived CDR1 and CDR2 are LGHDT and YNNKEL (reference sequence). CDR3 length equals 14 residues. Trimming took 5 bases from V and 3 from J; bases not matched to a gene: 4.

This clonotype was seen many times. The V call is TRBV27, the J call TRBJ1-2; D ambiguous. This CDR3 comprises 12 residues. Per the germline V gene, CDR1 is MNHEY and CDR2 is SMNVEV (reference sequence). The ends were cut back, 4 bases at V and 8 bases at J, with 11 bases in the middle. The CDR3 is CASSSTTDGYTF. DNA for the CDR3: TGTGCCAGCAGTTCTACAACGGACGGCTACACCTTC.

This clonotype showed up many times. This chain joins TRBV6-1 and TRBJ1-1, with unresolved D. Per the germline V gene, CDR1 is MNHNS and CDR2 is SASEGT. The CDR3 spans 15 residues. Deletions cut 7 bases from V and 0 bases from J, with 15 bases between. CDR3 sequence: CASTETGAVNTEAFF. The DNA of the CDR3 is TGTGCCAGCACTGAGACGGGCGCGGTGAACACTGAAGCTTTCTTT.

The chain joins TRBV12-3 or TRBV12-4 to TRBJ1-2; D uncertain. Trimming took 5 bases from V and 7 from J, leaving 14 bases between them. The length of the CDR3 is 13 residues. The CDR3 loop reads CASSPIPSGGYTF. CDR3 nucleotides: TGTGCCAGCAGTCCGATCCCATCAGGTGGCTACACCTTC.

The table lists this clonotype with many counts. V gene TRBV20-1 combines with J gene TRBJ2-7; TRBD2 aligns across 7 bases. Germline loops: CDR1 DFQATT, CDR2 SNEGSKA (reference sequence). Unmatched junction bases numbered 10, after V lost 0 bases and J lost 2 bases. This CDR3 region has 16 residues. The CDR3 coding sequence is TGCAGTGCTAGAGATCTCGTGAGCGGGAATACCTACGAGCAGTACTTC. Translating it yields CSARDLVSGNTYEQYF.

This clonotype was recorded many times. The chain is built from TRBV5-1 and TRBJ2-1, with TRBD2 as a possible D gene (5 bases). The V and J ends lost 0 bases and 2 bases respectively, with 9 bases between them. From germline, CDR1 is SGHRS and CDR2 YFSETQ. The CDR3 sequence is 15 residues long. The CDR3 spells CASSLAVGTYNEQFF. DNA for the CDR3: TGCGCCAGCAGCTTGGCCGTCGGGACCTACAATGAGCAGTTCTTC.

This clonotype was seen at least ten times. CDR3 DNA sequence: TGTGCCATCAGTGAAGGGGGGACAGGGGGCAACACTGAAGCTTTCTTT. Amino acid sequence: CAISEGGTGGNTEAFF. The chain is built from TRBV10-3 and TRBJ1-1; 12 bases agree with TRBD1. CDR3 length: 16 amino acids. The trim removed 3 bases at V and 2 bases at J, leaving 4 bases unmatched. Germline V gives CDR1 ENHRY, CDR2 SYGVKD.

J is TRBJ1-3 and V is TRBV6-2 or TRBV6-3; TRBD1 agrees at 7 bases. The CDR3 sequence is 15 residues long. The V and J ends lost 6 bases and 8 bases, in that order; junction bases with no gene match: 13. CDR1 and CDR2 (germline): MNHEY, SVGEGT. The CDR3 spells CASSPGTAQGDTIYF. CDR3 bases: TGTGCCAGCAGCCCAGGGACAGCACAAGGAGACACCATATATTTT.

This sequence joins TRBV5-5 and TRBJ1-3, with D possibly TRBD1 on 5 matching bases. Trimming took off 4 bases at V and 2 bases at J, with 13 bases between the two ends. The CDR3 sequence is 15 residues long. Germline V gene sequence: CDR1 SGHKS, CDR2 YYEKEE (reference sequence). Here the CDR3 DNA reads TGTGCCAGCAGCGAAGGACAACTTGCTGGAAACACCATATATTTT. Protein sequence: CASSEGQLAGNTIYF. Full variable domain (remainder filled in from reference TRBV5-5 and TRBJ1-3): DAGVTQSPTHLIKTRGQQVTLRCSPISGHKSVSWYQQVLGQGPQFIFQYYEKEERGRGNFPDRFSARQFPNYSSELNVNALLLGDSALYLCASSEGQLAGNTIYFGEGSWLTVV.

This clonotype was seen a handful of times. The chain links TRBV9 to TRBJ2-1; perhaps D is TRBD1 or TRBD2 (6 bases each). The CDR3 extends over 17 amino acids. Germline values: CDR1 SGDLS, CDR2 YYNGEE. The V end was cut by 0 bases, the J end by 7 bases, with 20 bases between. CDR3 DNA sequence: TGTGCCAGCAGCGTAGACCCGGGGGCGAACCCCGGGAATGAGCAGTTCTTC. This encodes CASSVDPGANPGNEQFF.

This clonotype was detected many times. This chain connects TRBV12-5 to TRBJ2-5, with TRBD1 identical over 8 bases. With 5 bases clipped from V and 5 bases from J, the junction kept 10 bases outside the gene matches. Germline loops: CDR1 LGHNT, CDR2 FRNRAP. The CDR3 runs to 15 residues. The CDR3 nucleotides are TGTGCTAGTGGTCGGGGACAGGCCGACGGGGAGACCCAGTACTTC. Encoded protein: CASGRGQADGETQYF.